This entry lists 9 T cell receptor beta chains sequenced from one sample in a study of response to subunit inactivated influenza vaccine. MiXCR, run by TCRdb on the RT-PCR reads, gives a single entry per CDR3 protein. The table shows approximately 530,000 distinct CDR3 sequences, with over 10% occurring only once. Here the sequenced sample was PBMCs from blood, taken roughly 47 days after vaccination. All receptors derive from a man aged 50-60 years who received an inactivated influenza vaccine.

The chain is built from TRBV9 and TRBJ2-1; tentatively, D is TRBD1 or TRBD2 (5 bases each). Per the germline V gene, CDR1 is SGDLS and CDR2 is YYNGEE. V lost 0 bases, J lost 4 bases, and 11 bases lay in between. CDR3 length: 15 amino acids. The CDR3 region has the DNA TGTGCCAGCAGCGTAGATGGGGGTTTTTACAATGAGCAGTTCTTC. This encodes CASSVDGGFYNEQFF.

There are a few counts of this clonotype. The rearrangement uses TRBV4-3 and TRBJ2-4, with unresolved D. The CDR3 runs to 15 residues. The germline V gene has CDR1 LGHNA and CDR2 YSLEER. V gave up 0 bases and J gave up 0 bases, with 6 bases separating them. CDR3 DNA: TGCGCCAGCAGCCAAGACCGGTTAGCCAAAAACATTCAGTACTTC. It is translated as CASSQDRLAKNIQYF.

This clonotype was observed many times. The J gene is TRBJ2-5, the V gene TRBV29-1; 7 bases are shared with TRBD1. CDR3 size: 12 residues. V lost 7 bases and J lost 0; bases outside the gene matches: 2. Germline lookup yields CDR1 SQVTM and CDR2 ANQGSEA. The CDR3 loop reads CSGGQNQETQYF. The CDR3 DNA is TGCAGCGGGGGACAGAACCAAGAGACCCAGTACTTC.

This clonotype was observed at least ten times. The V gene is TRBV29-1, the J gene TRBJ2-5; D ambiguous. Looked up from germline, CDR1 is SQVTM and CDR2 is ANQGSEA. Trimming removed 7 bases at V and 4 bases at J, with 10 bases between. The CDR3 contains 11 residues. The CDR3 DNA reads TGCAGCGCTGGACCGCGAGAGACCCAGTACTTC. This gives the protein CSAGPRETQYF. Full variable domain (missing parts from reference TRBV29-1 and TRBJ2-5): SAVISQKPSRDICQRGTSLTIQCQVDSQVTMMFWYRQQPGQSLTLIATANQGSEATYESGFVIDKFPISRPNLTFSTLTVSNMSPEDSSIYLCSAGPRETQYFGPGTRLLVL.

The CDR3 spells CSADGMRSTDTQYF. The CDR3 DNA reads TGCAGTGCTGACGGGATGAGGTCCACAGATACGCAGTATTTT. The chain recombines TRBV20-1 with TRBJ2-3; possible D gene TRBD2, 5 bases. Germline V CDR1 and CDR2: DFQATT, SNEGSKA (reference sequence). This CDR3 has 14 amino acids. Between the trimmed V and J ends, which lost 5 bases and 2 bases, there was a span of 14 bases.

This clonotype was picked up many times. This chain links TRBV4-3 with TRBJ2-2, with D unclear. The CDR3 sequence is 15 residues long. V was shortened by 1 base and J by 9 bases, with 15 bases between the two germline ends. Germline V lookup: CDR1 LGHNA, CDR2 YSLEER. CDR3 DNA sequence: TGCGCCAGCAGCCAAGGTAGCCCGCATATACGGGAGCTGTTTTTT. Amino acid sequence: CASSQGSPHIRELFF.

This clonotype was seen more than once but under ten times. V usage is TRBV28 and J usage is TRBJ2-7, with 11 positions matching TRBD2. The J segment lost 2 bases and the V segment lost 8 bases, leaving 23 bases of the junction unmatched. CDR3 length: 20 amino acids. Germline lookup yields CDR1 MDHEN and CDR2 SYDVKM. The CDR3 bases are TGTGCCAGCCCCGGACCGAATACGACTAGCGGGACTGGATCCCCCTACGAGCAGTACTTC. Protein sequence: CASPGPNTTSGTGSPYEQYF. Using reference TRBV28 and TRBJ2-7 for the parts outside the CDR3, the full variable domain is DVKVTQSSRYLVKRTGEKVFLECVQDMDHENMFWYRQDPGLGLRLIYFSYDVKMKEKGDIPEGYSVSREKKERFSLILESASTNQTSMYLCASPGPNTTSGTGSPYEQYFGPGTRLTVT.

The table lists this clonotype with many counts. The chain recombines TRBV5-1 with TRBJ1-4; 7 positions agree with TRBD1. This CDR3 is 19 amino acids long. Unmatched junction bases numbered 16, after V lost 4 bases and J lost 1 base. Germline V CDR1 and CDR2: SGHRS, YFSETQ. The DNA of the CDR3 is TGCGCCAGCAGCCCAGGACTTCAGGGAGGGGGCAAAACTAATGAAAAACTGTTTTTT. Its protein product is CASSPGLQGGGKTNEKLFF.

The rearrangement joins TRBV7-2 to TRBJ2-2; D might be TRBD1 or TRBD2, each matching 5 bases. This CDR3 is built from 14 residues. The germline gives CDR1 SGHTA, CDR2 FQGNSA. Trimming removed 7 bases at V and 9 bases at J, with 18 bases between. CDR3 region: CASTPLPVGRELFF. The CDR3, as DNA: TGTGCCAGCACTCCCCTTCCGGTGGGACGGGAGCTGTTTTTT.